Listed here are 2 T cell receptor beta chains from one sample, sequenced in a study of beta chain features in type 1 diabetes. Reverse transcribing all isolated RNA meant expressed TCRB transcripts were sequenced. The method was immunoSEQ multiplex PCR; TCRdb's version includes in-frame clones alone and lacks a portion of them. The sample carries roughly 170,000 clones, 13% recorded once. The sample taken for sequencing was central memory CD4+ T cells from blood. These receptors all come from a woman younger than 35 in good health.

This clone was seen many times. The chain employs TRBV30 and TRBJ2-3, with TRBD2 as a possible D gene (7 bases). CDR3 length: 13 amino acids. The V gene lost 5 bases and the J gene lost 4 bases, with 13 bases spanning the gap. Per the germline V gene, CDR1 is GTSNPN and CDR2 is SVGIG (reference sequence). The CDR3 sequence: CAWGRGAPDTQYF. In nucleotides, the CDR3 is TGTGCCTGGGGGAGGGGGGCTCCAGATACGCAGTATTTT.

The J gene is TRBJ1-3, the V gene TRBV19, with TRBD1 as a possible D gene (6 bases). This CDR3 is 15 amino acids long. Trimming took 7 bases from V and 3 from J, leaving 16 bases between them. The germline V gene encodes CDR1 LNHDA and CDR2 SQIVND (reference sequence). DNA for the CDR3: TGTGCCAGTACACGGTCGGAAGGGGGTGGAAACACCATATATTTT. This translates into CASTRSEGGGNTIYF.